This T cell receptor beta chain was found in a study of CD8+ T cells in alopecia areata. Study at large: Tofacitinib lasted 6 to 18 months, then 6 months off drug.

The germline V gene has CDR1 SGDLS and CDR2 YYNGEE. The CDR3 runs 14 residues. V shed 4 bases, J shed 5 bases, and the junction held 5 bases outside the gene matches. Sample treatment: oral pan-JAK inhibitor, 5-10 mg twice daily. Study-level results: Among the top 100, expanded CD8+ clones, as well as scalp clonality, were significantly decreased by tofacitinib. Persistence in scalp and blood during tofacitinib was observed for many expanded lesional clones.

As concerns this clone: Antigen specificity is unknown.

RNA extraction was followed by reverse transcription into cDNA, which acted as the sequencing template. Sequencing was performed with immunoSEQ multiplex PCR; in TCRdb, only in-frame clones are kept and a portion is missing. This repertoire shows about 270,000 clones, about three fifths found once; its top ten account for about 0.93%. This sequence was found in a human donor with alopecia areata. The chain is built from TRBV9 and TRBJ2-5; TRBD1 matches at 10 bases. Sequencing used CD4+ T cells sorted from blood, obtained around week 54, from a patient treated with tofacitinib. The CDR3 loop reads CASSKGQGVETQYF. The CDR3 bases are TGTGCCAGCAGCAAAGGACAGGGGGTGGAGACCCAGTACTTC.